This T cell receptor beta chain originates from a study of T cell responses to AZD1222 COVID-19 vaccine. Study-level results: Targeting of unmutated variant regions was reportedly seen in nearly half of spike-specific TCRs. After the peak T cell response, and only then, were repertoires sampled. Seropositive at baseline were only a handful of AZD1222 recipients. Clonal diversity was possibly underestimated; the donors were predominantly white British and more often female.

Libraries were prepared by immunoSEQ multiplex PCR; TCRdb keeps only in-frame clonotypes and omits some of them. The sample lists 150,000 or so clones; 86% were seen once. Worth noting for this clone: Its cognate antigen is unknown.

The junction had 3 bases not matched to a gene; V was cut back by 3 bases and J by 8 bases. CDR3 length: 12 residues. This TCR came from an adult in good health. The gene calls are TRBV12-3 or TRBV12-4 and TRBJ1-2; TRBD1 matches at 7 bases. The sample was peripheral blood, taken on day 0 of MenACWY control vaccination. This chain's CDR3 is CASSLRGRGYTF. The CDR3 DNA sequence: TGTGCCAGCAGTTTGAGGGGGCGCGGCTACACCTTC.